Each of the 30 T cell receptor beta chains below was sequenced from the same sample in a study of blood T cell repertoires in COVID-19. Sequencing used immunoSEQ multiplex PCR; TCRdb keeps in-frame clones, though not all of them. The sample shows 300,000 to 450,000 clones, around nine tenths of them seen only once. Sequenced sample: PBMCs or T cells enriched from blood (not recorded which). The receptor source for this set is a woman in her twenties or thirties who had been exposed to COVID-19.

The chain carries TRBV28 and TRBJ1-6; D remains ambiguous. CDR3 length: 17 amino acids. Trimming removed 6 bases at V and 0 bases at J, with 15 bases between. Germline loops: CDR1 MDHEN, CDR2 SYDVKM. Written as DNA, the CDR3 is TGTGCCAGCAGAGCTTCCTCTGGGAGCTCCTATAATTCACCCCTCCACTTT. Translating it yields CASRASSGSSYNSPLHF.

This rearrangement joins TRBV15 to TRBJ1-5; tentatively, D is TRBD1 (5 bases). V shed 0 bases and J shed 15 bases, with 12 bases lying between them. Germline CDR1 reads LNHNV; CDR2 reads YYDKDF (reference sequence). This CDR3 has 12 amino acids. CDR3 in amino acids: CATSRDDSQGHF. In DNA form, the CDR3 reads TGTGCCACCAGCAGAGATGACAGCCAGGGGCATTTT.

The V and J genes are TRBV10-3 and TRBJ2-5, with D tentatively TRBD2 (5 bases). The CDR3 extends over 15 amino acids. Germline-derived CDR1 and CDR2 are ENHRY and SYGVKD. The V gene lost 3 bases and the J gene lost 3 bases, with 14 bases spanning the gap. The CDR3, as DNA: TGTGCCATCAGTGAACCCCTAGCAACCAAAGAGACCCAGTACTTC. Its translation: CAISEPLATKETQYF.

V is TRBV3-1 (or the pseudogene TRBV3-2) and J is TRBJ2-7; TRBD2 aligns across 7 bases. The CDR3 extends over 16 amino acids. Germline loops: CDR1 LGHDT, CDR2 YNNKEL (reference sequence). Trimming removed 0 bases from V and 0 bases from J; junction bases left unmatched: 5. The CDR3 is CASSQDPAGNSYEQYF. CDR3 DNA: TGTGCCAGCAGCCAAGATCCAGCGGGGAACTCCTACGAGCAGTACTTC.

The rearrangement links TRBV7-8 to TRBJ2-5; D is perhaps TRBD2 (7 bases). CDR3 length: 14 residues. Germline V lookup: CDR1 SGHVS, CDR2 FQNEAQ. Trimming shortened V by 7 bases and J by 3 bases, and 15 bases separated the two germline ends. The CDR3 sequence is CASTLRGGEETQYF. CDR3 sequence (DNA): TGTGCCAGCACCCTAAGGGGGGGAGAAGAGACCCAGTACTTC.

The rearrangement joins TRBV5-4 to TRBJ2-5; 9 positions agree with TRBD2. The length of the CDR3 is 15 residues. Germline CDR1 is SGHNT and CDR2 is YYREEE (reference sequence). The trim removed 5 bases at V and 5 bases at J, leaving 10 bases unmatched. DNA for the CDR3: TGTGCCAGCAGGTTTAGCGGGAGTCAGTTGGAGACCCAGTACTTC. Protein: CASRFSGSQLETQYF.

V usage is TRBV5-5 and J usage is TRBJ2-1; 8 bases are a match to TRBD2. V lost 4 bases to trimming and J lost 10 bases; unmatched junction nucleotides: 7. The CDR3 length is 13 residues. CDR1 and CDR2 (germline): SGHKS, YYEKEE (reference sequence). The CDR3 DNA reads TGTGCCAGCAGCGGCCCCGGACTAGCCGAGCAGTTCTTC. This codes for CASSGPGLAEQFF.

V is TRBV3-1 (or the pseudogene TRBV3-2) and J is TRBJ2-2; the D gene is possibly TRBD2 (5 bases). The CDR3 has 12 amino acids. V was clipped by 8 bases and J by 8 bases, with 12 bases between them. From germline, CDR1 is LGHDT and CDR2 YNNKEL (reference sequence). The CDR3 sequence: CASHWGEGELFF. The CDR3 DNA reads as TGTGCCAGCCACTGGGGAGAGGGGGAGCTGTTTTTT.

The gene calls are TRBV10-3 and TRBJ1-1; D possibly corresponds to TRBD1 (5 bases). Trimming pared 5 bases from V and 6 bases from J, leaving 19 bases between. This CDR3 contains 15 residues. Germline values: CDR1 ENHRY, CDR2 SYGVKD. The CDR3: CAISTWTTSGSEAFF. CDR3 nucleotides: TGTGCCATCAGTACATGGACAACTTCTGGTTCTGAAGCTTTCTTT.

This chain uses TRBV2 with TRBJ2-7; 7 nucleotides align to TRBD1. The CDR3 is made up of 14 amino acids. Germline CDR1 reads SNHLY; CDR2 reads FYNNEI. The J segment lost 2 bases and the V segment lost 6 bases, leaving 7 bases of the junction unmatched. Written as DNA, the CDR3 is TGTGCCAGCAGGAGGGGACAGTTGGCCTACGAGCAGTACTTC. It translates to CASRRGQLAYEQYF.

The rearrangement uses TRBV9 and TRBJ1-1, with 8 bases that match TRBD1. CDR1 is SGDLS, CDR2 YYNGEE, per germline. This CDR3 contains 13 residues. V lost 6 bases and J lost 0; bases outside the gene matches: 1. For the CDR3, the DNA is TGTGCCAGCAACAGGGGGATGAACACTGAAGCTTTCTTT. It is translated as CASNRGMNTEAFF.

The chain joins TRBV7-2 to TRBJ1-5, with 9 positions matching TRBD1. Germline CDR1 is SGHTA and CDR2 is FQGNSA. The V segment lost 0 bases and the J segment 6 bases; nucleotides outside the gene matches: 3. The CDR3 loop spans 15 amino acids. CDR3 amino acids: CASSLAGQGGQPQHF. As DNA, the CDR3 is TGTGCCAGCAGCTTAGCGGGACAGGGCGGTCAGCCCCAGCATTTT.

The chain links TRBV2 to TRBJ2-3; 12 positions match TRBD1. Germline assignment: CDR1 SNHLY and CDR2 FYNNEI. V shed 2 bases, J shed 3 bases, and the junction held 3 bases outside the gene matches. This CDR3 is built from 16 residues. DNA for the CDR3: TGTGCCAGCAGTGAAAGGGACAGGGGGCAGACAGATACGCAGTATTTT. Protein product: CASSERDRGQTDTQYF.

J is TRBJ2-7 and V is TRBV5-6, with 9 bases aligning to TRBD2. V shed 0 bases, J shed 3 bases, and the junction held 4 bases outside the gene matches. From germline, CDR1 is SGHDT and CDR2 YYEEEE. The CDR3 loop spans 15 amino acids. CDR3 residues: CASSLVGREGYEQYF. For the CDR3, the DNA is TGTGCCAGCAGCTTGGTTGGGCGGGAGGGCTACGAGCAGTACTTC.

In this sample, this clone turned up a few times. This sequence joins TRBV12-3 or TRBV12-4 and TRBJ1-2, with 8 bases identical to TRBD1. The CDR3 runs to 13 residues. V was clipped by 5 bases and J by 4 bases; unmatched bases: 3. CDR3 nucleotide sequence: TGTGCCAGCAGTCCAGGGGGCTTCTATGGCTACACCTTC. Translated, it gives CASSPGGFYGYTF.

This chain connects TRBV11-3 to TRBJ2-5; D may be TRBD1 (6 bases). Trimming left V 5 bases short and J 1 base short, with 11 bases between. This CDR3 contains 14 residues. The germline V gene encodes CDR1 SGHNT and CDR2 YENEEA. In nucleotides, the CDR3 is TGTGCCAGCAGCCTCGGACAGATCCAAGAGACCCAGTACTTC. Translation: CASSLGQIQETQYF.

The rearrangement uses TRBV30 and TRBJ1-4; D not certain. V lost 1 base and J 10 bases, leaving 16 bases between the germline ends. The CDR3 has 14 amino acids. Germline V gene lookup returns CDR1 GTSNPN and CDR2 SVGIG (reference sequence). The CDR3 nucleotides are TGTGCCTGGAGTGAACCGGGAGAACGGCCAAAACTGTTTTTT. Amino acid sequence: CAWSEPGERPKLFF. Drawing the rest from reference TRBV30 and TRBJ1-4, the complete variable domain is SQTIHQWPATLVQPVGSPLSLECTVEGTSNPNLYWYRQAAGRGLQLLFYSVGIGQISSEVPQNLSASRPQDRQFILSSKKLLLSDSGFYLCAWSEPGERPKLFFGSGTQLSVL.

This clone was recorded only once. The chain uses TRBV11-3 and TRBJ1-5, with TRBD1 matching over 9 bases. The germline V gene encodes CDR1 SGHNT and CDR2 YENEEA. The CDR3 is 14 residues long. V dropped 4 bases and J dropped 6; count of bases not matched to a gene: 4. CDR3 DNA sequence: TGTGCCAGCAGCTCGGGACAGGGCGGTCAGCCCCAGCATTTT. Its protein product is CASSSGQGGQPQHF.

V gene TRBV6-1 combines with J gene TRBJ2-7; D may be TRBD2 (6 bases). CDR1 is MNHNS and CDR2 is SASEGT in the germline V gene. Trimming left V 1 base short and J 0 bases short, with 16 bases between. This CDR3 region has 17 residues. The chain's CDR3 is CASSEGSGTPSSYEQYF. The CDR3 coding sequence is TGTGCCAGCAGTGAAGGGTCCGGGACTCCGAGCTCCTACGAGCAGTACTTC.

The chain couples TRBV11-3 to TRBJ2-3, with 13 bases fitting TRBD2. Germline V gene data show CDR1 as SGHNT and CDR2 as YENEEA. The CDR3 spans 16 residues. Trimming took 3 bases from V and 5 from J; bases not matched to a gene: 5. CDR3 DNA: TGTGCCAGCAGCTTCGGACTAGCGGGAGAAATAGATACGCAGTATTTT. This gives the protein CASSFGLAGEIDTQYF.

This clone was counted many times. The chain joins TRBV5-6 to TRBJ2-7, with D possibly matching TRBD2 (5 bases). This CDR3 contains 14 residues. Per germline, CDR1 SGHDT and CDR2 YYEEEE. V lost 0 bases and J lost 6, with 13 bases in between. The CDR3 protein is CASSLGLTLLEQYF. As DNA, the CDR3 is TGTGCCAGCAGCTTGGGACTAACCCTCCTCGAGCAGTACTTC.

This clone was found a few times. V is TRBV10-3 and J is TRBJ2-5, with a weak D call TRBD1 (6 bases). Trimming cost V 3 bases and J 5 bases, with 16 bases left between them. The CDR3 length is 15 residues. Germline CDR1 ENHRY, CDR2 SYGVKD. CDR3 sequence: CAISDATRGGETQYF. In DNA, the CDR3 is TGTGCCATCAGTGACGCAACCAGGGGCGGGGAGACCCAGTACTTC.

The rearrangement uses TRBV19 and TRBJ1-1, with D possibly matching TRBD1 (6 bases). V gave up 6 bases and J gave up 7 bases, with 15 bases separating them. The V gene's germline CDR1 is LNHDA and CDR2 SQIVND (reference sequence). The CDR3 spans 13 residues. The CDR3 coding sequence is TGTGCCAGTAGGACTACAGGGCGAAGTGAAGCTTTCTTT. Protein: CASRTTGRSEAFF.

This chain uses TRBV11-2 with TRBJ2-2; 7 positions match TRBD1. Trimming cost V 5 bases and J 6 bases; bases outside gene matches: 9. The CDR3 is 15 residues long. The V gene's germline CDR1 is SGHAT and CDR2 FQNNGV. As DNA, the CDR3 is TGTGCCAGCAGCCCCGTTTACAGGGGAGCCGGGGAGCTGTTTTTT. It specifies CASSPVYRGAGELFF.

The rearrangement links TRBV3-1 (or the pseudogene TRBV3-2) to TRBJ2-2; 10 nucleotides align to TRBD1. The germline V gene has CDR1 LGHDT and CDR2 YNNKEL (reference sequence). The CDR3 is 15 amino acids. V shed 3 bases and J 5 bases; nucleotides not matched to a gene: 3. The CDR3 sequence: CASSQGQGWTGELFF. The DNA for the CDR3 is TGTGCCAGCAGCCAGGGACAGGGGTGGACCGGGGAGCTGTTTTTT.

The chain recombines TRBV19 with TRBJ2-3, with D possibly matching TRBD2 (6 bases). Germline V lookup: CDR1 LNHDA, CDR2 SQIVND (reference sequence). This CDR3 contains 15 residues. Trimming cost V 5 bases and J 0 bases, with 12 bases left between them. CDR3 amino acids: CASSSEGGSTDTQYF. The CDR3 DNA reads TGTGCCAGTAGTTCTGAAGGAGGGAGCACAGATACGCAGTATTTT.

The chain recombines TRBV25-1 with TRBJ2-7; D uncertain. The CDR3 contains 15 residues. V was shortened by 6 bases and J by 0 bases, with 15 bases between the two germline ends. The V gene's germline CDR1 is MGHDK and CDR2 SYGVNS. The chain's CDR3 is CASRGRGPSSYEQYF. The CDR3 coding sequence is TGTGCCAGCAGAGGTCGAGGCCCGAGCTCCTACGAGCAGTACTTC.

This chain uses TRBV3-1 (or the pseudogene TRBV3-2) with TRBJ2-1; D is perhaps TRBD2 (5 bases). The germline V and J ends were trimmed by 4 bases and 1 base, with 17 bases remaining between them. The CDR3 is 17 residues long. CDR1 and CDR2 (germline): LGHDT, YNNKEL (reference sequence). The CDR3 here is CASSPSLPSRSYNEQFF. The CDR3 nucleotides are TGTGCCAGCAGCCCCAGTCTCCCTAGCAGATCCTACAATGAGCAGTTCTTC.

J is TRBJ1-4 and V is TRBV7-9; D not resolved. The CDR3 loop spans 11 amino acids. V was cut by 3 bases and J by 11 bases, with 7 bases left in between. Germline CDR1 SEHNR, CDR2 FQNEAQ (reference sequence). The CDR3 sequence is CASSFSVKLFF. In DNA form, the CDR3 reads TGTGCCAGCAGCTTTTCTGTGAAACTGTTTTTT.

This clone came up once. The chain links TRBV28 to TRBJ1-2, with D tentatively TRBD1 (5 bases). V lost 9 bases and J lost 3, with 14 bases in between. The CDR3 contains 13 residues. The germline CDR1 and CDR2 sequences are MDHEN and SYDVKM. The CDR3 reads CASKGWDDYGYTF. The CDR3 nucleotides read TGTGCCAGTAAGGGGTGGGATGACTATGGCTACACCTTC.